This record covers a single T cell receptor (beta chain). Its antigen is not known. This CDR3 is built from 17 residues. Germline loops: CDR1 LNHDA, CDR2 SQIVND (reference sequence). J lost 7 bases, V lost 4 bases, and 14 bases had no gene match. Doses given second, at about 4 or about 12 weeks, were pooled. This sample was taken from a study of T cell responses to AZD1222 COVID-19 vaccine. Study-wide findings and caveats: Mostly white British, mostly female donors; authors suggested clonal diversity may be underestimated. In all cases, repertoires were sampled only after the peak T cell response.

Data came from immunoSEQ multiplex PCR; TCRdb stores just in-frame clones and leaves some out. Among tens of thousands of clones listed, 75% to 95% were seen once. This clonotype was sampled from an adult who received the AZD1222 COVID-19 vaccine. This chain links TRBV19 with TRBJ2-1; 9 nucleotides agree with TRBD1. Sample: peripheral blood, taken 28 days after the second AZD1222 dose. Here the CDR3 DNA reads TGTGCCAGTAGTACCGCCTTTTACAGGGGGCAAAGGAATGAGCAGTTCTTC. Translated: CASSTAFYRGQRNEQFF. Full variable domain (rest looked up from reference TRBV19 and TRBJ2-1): DGGITQSPKYLFRKEGQNVTLSCEQNLNHDAMYWYRQDPGQGLRLIYYSQIVNDFQKGDIAEGYSVSREKKESFPLTVTSAQKNPTAFYLCASSTAFYRGQRNEQFFGPGTRLTVL.